The rows below give T cell receptor beta chains drawn from one sample of a study of control samples from healthy donors and cancer patients. The data were produced by immunoSEQ multiplex PCR, yet TCRdb's version contains in-frame clones alone and is incomplete. The sample holds some 90,000 clones; around 86% are singletons and the top ten take roughly 1.3%. The sample was blood. The receptor set was obtained from a woman aged 45-59 years in good health. CDR3s include the opening cysteine and the closing phenylalanine or tryptophan.

cdr3_aa v_call
CASSGQGLDTQYF TRBV12-3/TRBV12-4
CASSPSRRGGKDQPQHF TRBV7-2
CASSPTGDRYGYTF TRBV6-6
CASSPGGGRTQYF TRBV5-4
CASSIRGTYGYTF TRBV6-2/TRBV6-3
CASTDRWTGDNEQFF TRBV7-2
CASSLVSGGASGYTF TRBV5-6
CASSFEGYNQPQHF TRBV6-2/TRBV6-3
CASSPIRDFFYGTEAFF TRBV6-2/TRBV6-3
CASRQGASEKLFF TRBV2